What follows are 23 T cell receptor beta chains derived from one specimen sequenced in a study of blood T cell repertoires in COVID-19. The table came from immunoSEQ multiplex PCR; TCRdb's copy has only in-frame clones and leaves some out. The repertoire holds more than 120,000 clones, with 80% to 90% as singletons. Sequenced sample: peripheral blood. These receptors came from a man in his fifties who had recovered from COVID-19.

The chain combines TRBV19 with TRBJ2-3; 7 bases align to TRBD1. V trimming: 4 bases; J trimming: 2 bases; junction bases outside the gene matches: 6. Per the germline V gene, CDR1 is LNHDA and CDR2 is SQIVND (reference sequence). This CDR3 is built from 15 residues. The CDR3 DNA follows: TGTGCCAGTAGTAAGACAGGGTATGACACAGATACGCAGTATTTT. It yields the protein CASSKTGYDTDTQYF. Looking up the rest from reference TRBV19 and TRBJ2-3 gives the full variable domain: DGGITQSPKYLFRKEGQNVTLSCEQNLNHDAMYWYRQDPGQGLRLIYYSQIVNDFQKGDIAEGYSVSREKKESFPLTVTSAQKNPTAFYLCASSKTGYDTDTQYFGPGTRLTVL.

The chain is built from TRBV2 and TRBJ1-2; TRBD1 is a possible D gene (6 bases). In germline, CDR1 is SNHLY, CDR2 FYNNEI. The CDR3 contains 12 residues. With 3 bases removed from V and 7 bases from J, the gap between germline ends came to 9 bases. The CDR3 loop reads CASSDGTSGYTF. In DNA, the CDR3 is TGTGCCAGCAGTGATGGGACATCTGGCTACACCTTC.

V gene TRBV9 combines with J gene TRBJ2-5; 7 positions agree with TRBD2. In germline, CDR1 is SGDLS, CDR2 YYNGEE. The CDR3 runs to 15 residues. The J segment lost 5 bases and the V segment lost 4 bases, leaving 11 bases of the junction unmatched. The CDR3 spells CASSTRGDVGETQYF. Here the CDR3 DNA reads TGTGCCAGCAGCACCCGGGGGGACGTGGGCGAGACCCAGTACTTC.

This chain uses TRBV7-9 with TRBJ2-7, with TRBD1 identical over 8 bases. Per germline, CDR1 SEHNR and CDR2 FQNEAQ (reference sequence). The CDR3 totals 17 residues. Trimming at V came to 5 bases and at J to 3 bases, leaving 15 bases not matched to a gene. The CDR3 sequence is CASSRWTGISRSYEQYF. CDR3 bases: TGTGCCAGCAGCCGATGGACAGGGATCTCGAGGAGCTACGAGCAGTACTTC.

This sequence joins TRBV23-1 and TRBJ1-2, with a tentative D call TRBD1 (6 bases). TRBV23-1 carries the ORF label, with uncertain function. Between the trimmed V and J ends, which lost 4 bases and 7 bases, there was a span of 19 bases. This CDR3 has 15 amino acids. The CDR3 spells CASSPHHRVLVGYTF. CDR3 in DNA: TGCGCCAGCAGTCCACACCACAGGGTTTTGGTTGGCTACACCTTC.

This clone was seen more than once but under ten times. CDR3 sequence: CASSLGLAGGPYEQYF. In nucleotides, the CDR3 is TGTGCCAGCAGCTTAGGGCTAGCGGGGGGGCCGTACGAGCAGTACTTC. V gene TRBV7-2 combines with J gene TRBJ2-7; 12 bases map to TRBD2. In germline, CDR1 is SGHTA, CDR2 FQGNSA. The CDR3 loop spans 16 amino acids. V shed 1 base and J 4 bases; nucleotides not matched to a gene: 5.

This clone was detected only once. The chain combines TRBV6-6 with TRBJ2-7; 7 bases are shared with TRBD1. The germline gives CDR1 MNHNY, CDR2 SVGAGI (reference sequence). This CDR3 region has 16 residues. Trimming removed 2 bases from V and 5 bases from J; junction bases left unmatched: 12. CDR3 sequence (DNA): TGTGCCAGCAGTTACCCAGCCGGGACAGAGAAGGACGAGCAGTACTTC. The encoded protein is CASSYPAGTEKDEQYF.

This clone has just a few counts. The chain has TRBV6-1 and TRBJ1-1; D gene ambiguous. The germline V and J ends were trimmed by 2 bases and 0 bases, with 4 bases remaining between them. Germline V lookup: CDR1 MNHNS, CDR2 SASEGT. CDR3 size: 13 residues. The CDR3 region has the DNA TGTGCCAGCAGTGAATTAGTGAACACTGAAGCTTTCTTT. Residues: CASSELVNTEAFF.

The J gene is TRBJ1-2, the V gene TRBV24-1; D might be TRBD1 (6 bases). V lost 0 bases and J lost 0, with 13 bases in between. The CDR3 contains 17 residues. Per the germline V gene, CDR1 is KGHDR and CDR2 is SFDVKD. CDR3 DNA sequence: TGTGCCACCAGTGATTTGGAGTGGGACATATCTAACTATGGCTACACCTTC. This codes for CATSDLEWDISNYGYTF.

The chain carries TRBV20-1 and TRBJ1-2; D not certain. Deletions cut 5 bases from V and 1 base from J, with 5 bases between. The germline V gene has CDR1 DFQATT and CDR2 SNEGSKA (reference sequence). The CDR3 loop spans 11 amino acids. The CDR3 sequence: CSAEHNYGYTF. The CDR3, as DNA: TGCAGTGCTGAACATAACTATGGCTACACCTTC.

This sequence joins TRBV7-2 and TRBJ2-2; 13 bases fit TRBD2. Germline V gene sequence: CDR1 SGHTA, CDR2 FQGNSA. This CDR3 spans 17 amino acids. V lost 3 bases to trimming and J lost 5 bases; unmatched junction nucleotides: 6. CDR3 residues: CASSFDGLAGATGELFF. CDR3 nucleotides: TGTGCCAGCAGCTTCGACGGACTAGCGGGGGCTACCGGGGAGCTGTTTTTT.

V is TRBV6-5 and J is TRBJ2-3; TRBD2 aligns across 9 bases. This CDR3 comprises 14 residues. In germline, CDR1 is MNHEY, CDR2 SVGAGI. V lost 7 bases to trimming and J lost 7 bases; unmatched junction nucleotides: 9. CDR3 residues: CASILARGGYTQYF. For the CDR3, the DNA is TGTGCCAGCATCTTAGCGCGGGGGGGATATACGCAGTATTTT.

The chain is built from TRBV27 and TRBJ1-1, with D possibly matching TRBD1 (5 bases). The V and J ends lost 6 bases and 0 bases respectively, with 14 bases between them. This CDR3 is 15 amino acids long. CDR1 and CDR2 from the germline V gene are MNHEY and SMNVEV (reference sequence). The CDR3 coding sequence is TGTGCCAGCAGGACCACCTGGGGCCTGAACACTGAAGCTTTCTTT. It translates to CASRTTWGLNTEAFF.

This sequence joins TRBV19 and TRBJ2-7, with D perhaps matching TRBD2 (5 bases). CDR3 length: 15 amino acids. CDR1 is LNHDA and CDR2 is SQIVND in the germline V gene (reference sequence). V was pared by 4 bases and J by 0 bases, with 13 bases between. CDR3 amino acids: CASSTSQLVSYEQYF. Here the CDR3 DNA reads TGTGCCAGTAGTACCAGTCAACTAGTCTCCTACGAGCAGTACTTC. The whole variable domain, remainder taken from reference TRBV19 and TRBJ2-7, is DGGITQSPKYLFRKEGQNVTLSCEQNLNHDAMYWYRQDPGQGLRLIYYSQIVNDFQKGDIAEGYSVSREKKESFPLTVTSAQKNPTAFYLCASSTSQLVSYEQYFGPGTRLTVT.

This clone was detected ten times or more. The CDR3 sequence is CASTTRGAPTDTQYF. The CDR3 nucleotides are TGTGCCAGCACAACCCGGGGGGCCCCCACAGATACGCAGTATTTT. The chain employs TRBV6-6 and TRBJ2-3; tentative D call: TRBD2 (7 bases). This CDR3 is built from 15 residues. Germline V gene lookup returns CDR1 MNHNY and CDR2 SVGAGI (reference sequence). The V gene lost 7 bases and the J gene lost 2 bases, with 16 bases spanning the gap.

This chain links TRBV27 with TRBJ2-3; a weak D match, TRBD2 (5 bases). This CDR3 contains 15 residues. CDR1 and CDR2 (germline): MNHEY, SMNVEV (reference sequence). V was pared by 3 bases and J by 4 bases, with 14 bases between. The CDR3 reads CASSFSYRGSDTQYF. CDR3 bases: TGTGCCAGCAGTTTCTCTTACAGAGGGTCAGATACGCAGTATTTT.

This clone was detected once. The chain links TRBV27 to TRBJ2-6; 12 bases line up with TRBD2. Germline V gene sequence: CDR1 MNHEY, CDR2 SMNVEV (reference sequence). Germline trimming cut 6 bases from V and 2 bases from J; bases unmatched to any gene: 2. The CDR3 spans 16 residues. The CDR3 spells CASRTSGGTGANVLTF. In nucleotides, the CDR3 is TGTGCCAGCAGGACTAGCGGGGGAACTGGGGCCAACGTCCTGACTTTC.

The chain links TRBV7-3 to TRBJ2-1; 11 nucleotides agree with TRBD2. Looked up from germline, CDR1 is SGHTA and CDR2 is FQGTGA. V lost 0 bases to trimming and J lost 4 bases; unmatched junction nucleotides: 5. This CDR3 region has 17 residues. This CDR3 reads CASSLTSSGGKYNEQFF. CDR3 DNA sequence: TGTGCCAGCAGCTTAACGTCTAGCGGGGGGAAATACAATGAGCAGTTCTTC. The whole variable domain, remainder taken from reference TRBV7-3 and TRBJ2-1, is GAGVSQTPSNKVTEKGKYVELRCDPISGHTALYWYRQSLGQGPEFLIYFQGTGAADDSGLPNDRFFAVRPEGSVSTLKIQRTERGDSAVYLCASSLTSSGGKYNEQFFGPGTRLTVL.

A note on this clone: Other DNA variants within this sample encode the same CDR3. The chain links TRBV20-1 to TRBJ2-2, with 9 bases fitting TRBD2. The CDR3 has 15 amino acids. J gave up 0 bases and V 3 bases, and 2 bases lay outside the gene matches. Germline lookup yields CDR1 DFQATT and CDR2 SNEGSKA (reference sequence). The CDR3 DNA reads as TGCAGTGCTAGTCGACTAGCGGCGAACACCGGGGAGCTGTTTTTT. Protein sequence: CSASRLAANTGELFF.

The chain employs TRBV11-3 and TRBJ2-5, with TRBD2 matching over 9 bases. The germline V gene has CDR1 SGHNT and CDR2 YENEEA. After removal of 3 bases from V and 1 base from J, the junction contained 3 bases not matched to a gene. The CDR3 contains 15 residues. CDR3 protein: CASSFGRGGQETQYF. The CDR3 DNA is TGTGCCAGCAGCTTTGGGCGGGGGGGCCAAGAGACCCAGTACTTC.

The gene calls are TRBV6-6 and TRBJ1-1, with a weak D call TRBD1 (6 bases). The CDR3 is 13 residues long. V lost 6 bases to trimming and J lost 4 bases, with 12 bases between them. Germline V gives CDR1 MNHNY, CDR2 SVGAGI (reference sequence). As DNA, the CDR3 is TGTGCCAGCAGACACCAACAGGGCACTGAAGCTTTCTTT. Translation: CASRHQQGTEAFF.

The V gene is TRBV9, the J gene TRBJ2-3, with 7 bases identical to TRBD2. This CDR3 is built from 15 residues. Per germline, CDR1 SGDLS and CDR2 YYNGEE. The V segment lost 0 bases and the J segment 0 bases; nucleotides outside the gene matches: 1. CDR3 sequence: CASSVASGSTDTQYF. In DNA form, the CDR3 reads TGTGCCAGCAGCGTAGCTAGCGGTAGCACAGATACGCAGTATTTT.

This clone was counted only a few times. The junction does not match germline at one end; this may be a read error. The chain couples TRBV7-7 to TRBJ2-1; 9 nucleotides align to TRBD2. The CDR3 covers 13 residues. Germline CDR1 reads SSHAT; CDR2 reads FNYEAQ (reference sequence). The CDR3 DNA reads as TGTGCCAGCAGCTTAGATACAGCGGGGGGATTAATCTTC. Amino acids: CASSLDTAGGLIF.